The 17 T cell receptor beta chains below come from one sample, sequenced in a study of blood T cell repertoires in COVID-19. Some clones are missing from TCRdb's copy, which holds only in-frame ones; the method was immunoSEQ multiplex PCR. This table has 400,000 or so clones, around 90% appearing once. Sample: PBMCs or T cells enriched from blood (not recorded which). The receptors here all came from a woman aged 40 to 50 with acute COVID-19.

This chain joins TRBV19 and TRBJ1-2, with a weak D call TRBD1 (6 bases). V was trimmed by 3 bases and J by 4 bases, leaving 12 bases between them. Per germline, CDR1 LNHDA and CDR2 SQIVND (reference sequence). This CDR3 is built from 14 residues. The CDR3 DNA reads as TGTGCCAGTAGTATTGCCAGGGGTGGCTATGGCTACACCTTC. Translation gives CASSIARGGYGYTF. The full variable domain, with the rest looked up from reference TRBV19 and TRBJ1-2, is DGGITQSPKYLFRKEGQNVTLSCEQNLNHDAMYWYRQDPGQGLRLIYYSQIVNDFQKGDIAEGYSVSREKKESFPLTVTSAQKNPTAFYLCASSIARGGYGYTFGSGTRLTVV.

The chain joins TRBV21-1 to TRBJ2-7; the table assigns TRBD1, which was not confirmed against the DNA. TRBV21-1 is marked as a pseudogene. There are 14 residues in the CDR3. CDR3 nucleotides: TGTGCCAGCAGCCGCGGGACAGCCTTCTACGAGCAGTACTTC. This translates into CASSRGTAFYEQYF.

This chain joins TRBV24-1 and TRBJ2-1; 14 bases line up with TRBD2. Trimming took 3 bases from V and 7 from J; bases not matched to a gene: 4. Germline assignment: CDR1 KGHDR and CDR2 SFDVKD. The CDR3 extends over 16 amino acids. CDR3 sequence (DNA): TGTGCCACCAGTGATCGGACTAGCGGGGGGTTGAATGAGCAGTTCTTC. Residues: CATSDRTSGGLNEQFF.

The genes are TRBV11-2 and TRBJ2-3; 7 positions agree with TRBD2. The CDR3 has 16 residues. Trimming cost V 5 bases and J 0 bases; bases outside gene matches: 8. Germline V gives CDR1 SGHAT, CDR2 FQNNGV. The CDR3 loop reads CASSGGLGGSTDTQYF. CDR3 nucleotides: TGTGCCAGCAGCGGAGGACTGGGAGGGAGCACAGATACGCAGTATTTT.

V usage is TRBV19 and J usage is TRBJ1-2, with D possibly matching TRBD1 (6 bases). CDR1 is LNHDA, CDR2 SQIVND, per germline (reference sequence). V dropped 8 bases and J dropped 2 bases, with 12 bases sitting between them. This CDR3 has 13 amino acids. The CDR3 region is CASSSDRNYGYTF. CDR3 DNA: TGTGCCAGTTCTTCGGACAGAAACTATGGCTACACCTTC.

This chain connects TRBV15 to TRBJ2-1; tentative D call: TRBD2 (5 bases). This CDR3 has 12 residues. V gave up 0 bases and J gave up 8 bases, with 5 bases separating them. CDR1 and CDR2 from the germline V gene are LNHNV and YYDKDF (reference sequence). The CDR3 DNA sequence: TGTGCCACCAGCAGAGACGGGGATGAGCAGTTCTTC. Translating gives CATSRDGDEQFF.

The genes are TRBV5-4 and TRBJ2-5; weak D call: TRBD2 (6 bases). Germline lookup yields CDR1 SGHNT and CDR2 YYREEE (reference sequence). The CDR3 runs to 14 residues. V was cut by 3 bases and J by 5 bases, with 14 bases left in between. Here the CDR3 DNA reads TGTGCCAGCAGCTCCCGGGGGAGCGCGGAGACCCAGTACTTC. As protein: CASSSRGSAETQYF.

CDR3: CASSLGRGSGGAWADTQYF. The CDR3 region has the DNA TGTGCCAGCAGCTTAGGGCGGGGTAGCGGGGGGGCGTGGGCAGATACGCAGTATTTT. The chain recombines TRBV11-2 with TRBJ2-3; 11 bases are shared with TRBD2. The germline gives CDR1 SGHAT, CDR2 FQNNGV. Unmatched junction bases numbered 13, after V lost 1 base and J lost 4 bases. This CDR3 has 19 amino acids.

The rearrangement joins TRBV10-1 to TRBJ1-1; D may be TRBD1 (6 bases). The CDR3 runs to 13 residues. V shed 5 bases and J shed 11 bases, with 18 bases lying between them. Germline CDR1 WNHNN, CDR2 SYGVQD (reference sequence). The CDR3 reads CASSYPTGPVAFF. The CDR3 DNA reads as TGCGCCAGCAGTTACCCAACAGGGCCGGTGGCTTTCTTT.

V is TRBV19 and J is TRBJ2-1; 7 bases match TRBD2. CDR3 length: 16 amino acids. Germline trimming cut 5 bases from V and 9 bases from J; bases unmatched to any gene: 16. In germline, CDR1 is LNHDA, CDR2 SQIVND (reference sequence). This CDR3 is CASSAGTSVWAGEQFF. CDR3 DNA: TGTGCCAGTAGTGCGGGAACTAGCGTCTGGGCTGGTGAGCAGTTCTTC.

The chain combines TRBV20-1 with TRBJ1-2; a weak D match, TRBD1 (5 bases). Looked up from germline, CDR1 is DFQATT and CDR2 is SNEGSKA (reference sequence). Trimming shortened V by 3 bases and J by 0 bases, and 11 bases separated the two germline ends. This CDR3 is 14 amino acids long. CDR3 DNA sequence: TGCAGTGCTAGTCCCCCAGGGACTAACTATGGCTACACCTTC. The encoded protein is CSASPPGTNYGYTF.

A note on this clone: Additional DNA sequences in this sample encode the identical CDR3. V usage is TRBV18 and J usage is TRBJ1-2; D unclear. This CDR3 is 13 amino acids long. V was cut by 2 bases and J by 2 bases, with 6 bases left in between. From germline, CDR1 is KGHSH and CDR2 LQKENI. The DNA of the CDR3 is TGTGCCAGCTCACCAGACACCAACTATGGCTACACCTTC. As protein: CASSPDTNYGYTF.

V and J are TRBV29-1 and TRBJ1-1; 7 bases are a match to TRBD1. CDR1 and CDR2 from the germline V gene are SQVTM and ANQGSEA. This CDR3 spans 14 amino acids. V was clipped by 7 bases and J by 3 bases; unmatched bases: 11. The CDR3 loop reads CSGTKGARDTEAFF. The DNA of the CDR3 is TGCAGCGGGACAAAGGGGGCGAGGGACACTGAAGCTTTCTTT.

The count of this clone is one. The chain combines TRBV6-2 or TRBV6-3 with TRBJ1-1, with D maybe TRBD1 (5 bases). Germline-derived CDR1 and CDR2 are MNHEY and SVGEGT. V lost 4 bases and J 5 bases, leaving 11 bases between the germline ends. CDR3 size: 13 residues. CDR3 in DNA: TGTGCCAGCAGTTCCCAGGGAGGGACTGAAGCTTTCTTT. This gives the protein CASSSQGGTEAFF.

V gene TRBV18 combines with J gene TRBJ2-3; weak D call: TRBD2 (6 bases). The CDR3 runs 15 residues. The V and J ends lost 1 base and 0 bases respectively, with 8 bases between them. Germline CDR1 KGHSH, CDR2 LQKENI. For the CDR3, the DNA is TGTGCCAGCTCACCACGTAGCGGTAGCACAGATACGCAGTATTTT. It codes for CASSPRSGSTDTQYF.

The chain carries TRBV6-5 and TRBJ1-1; the D gene is possibly TRBD1 (6 bases). The CDR3 runs to 14 residues. Trimming took off 6 bases at V and 6 bases at J, with 17 bases between the two ends. The germline CDR1 and CDR2 sequences are MNHEY and SVGAGI. DNA of the CDR3: TGTGCCAGCAGAAGCACAGGGAAAATCCCTGAAGCTTTCTTT. Amino acids: CASRSTGKIPEAFF.

This chain connects TRBV9 to TRBJ2-3; the D gene is possibly TRBD2 (7 bases). Germline CDR1 SGDLS, CDR2 YYNGEE. The CDR3 extends over 16 amino acids. V gave up 0 bases and J gave up 5 bases, with 16 bases separating them. The CDR3 DNA sequence: TGTGCCAGCAGCGTAGATCGCCGGGGGGCCAAAGATACGCAGTATTTT. Its translation: CASSVDRRGAKDTQYF. The whole variable domain, filled in from reference TRBV9 and TRBJ2-3, reads DSGVTQTPKHLITATGQRVTLRCSPRSGDLSVYWYQQSLDQGLQFLIQYYNGEERAKGNILERFSAQQFPDLHSELNLSSLELGDSALYFCASSVDRRGAKDTQYFGPGTRLTVL.